Given below is one TCR beta chain in context. Antigen: not known. The same CDR3 arises from other DNA sequences in this sample as well. The sample comes from a study of T cell responses to AZD1222 COVID-19 vaccine. Study-wide results and limits: Distributed over spike, vaccine-associated CD4 TCRs predominated at 160-218 and 743-854. Spike-specific TCR breadth and depth went up after people got two AZD1222 doses. Samples come after the peak T cell response, not at day 14.

Sequencing used immunoSEQ multiplex PCR; TCRdb keeps in-frame clones, though not all of them. The sample consists of 100,000 to 150,000 clones, approximately 88% of them appearing once. Germline V CDR1 and CDR2: ENHRY, SYGVKD. The CDR3 is made up of 12 amino acids. V was clipped by 8 bases and J by 0 bases, with 7 bases between them. This material consisted of peripheral blood, taken on day 0 of AZD1222 vaccination. This rearrangement joins TRBV10-3 to TRBJ2-5; a weak D match, TRBD1 (5 bases). This clonotype was sampled from an adult in good health. The CDR3 DNA follows: TGTGCCATCGGCAGGGACCAAGAGACCCAGTACTTC. As protein: CAIGRDQETQYF.